This TCR beta chain was documented in a study of blood T cell repertoires in COVID-19. CDR3 length: 14 amino acids. V gave up 6 bases and J gave up 4 bases; unmatched junction bases: 6. Germline V gives CDR1 LGHDT, CDR2 YNNKEL (reference sequence). The sample holds one count of this clone. How the authors handled the data: Researchers report that nucleated cell counts were estimated from reference gene primer amplification. Some clones are missing from TCRdb's copy, which holds only in-frame ones; the method was immunoSEQ multiplex PCR. That table gives V, J and clone size, and the DNA gave D and trimming. This table holds a few hundred thousand clones, 88% found once.

The source is a woman in her 70s with COVID-19, enrolled during active disease. The sequencing input was peripheral blood. The rearrangement joins TRBV3-1 (or the pseudogene TRBV3-2) to TRBJ2-7, with 10 positions matching TRBD2. CDR3 bases: TGTGCCAGCAGTTCGGGACTAGCGAGATACGAGCAGTACTTC. Translation gives CASSSGLARYEQYF.